This entry is about one T cell receptor beta chain. Its antigen is unknown. Trimming left V 7 bases short and J 8 bases short, with 14 bases between. Germline V gene sequence: CDR1 LNHDA, CDR2 SQIVND (reference sequence). This CDR3 spans 12 amino acids. PCR used 60 Vbeta primers and 13 Jbeta primers. The assay was immunoSEQ multiplex PCR, and TCRdb's table has in-frame clones only and misses some. The sample data list roughly 190,000 clones. The data were taken from a study of cytomegalovirus exposure and HLA in healthy donors. Study at large: Genotyping of more than 300 donors showed that roughly 80% belonged to the Caucasian-associated ancestry cluster. Study conclusions and caveats: Confirmation in vitro established that a few CMV-associated chains were specific for CMV antigens. Presence/absence results assume similar sequencing depth per donor, which may not hold.

The receptor comes from a woman between 18 and 29 years old in good health and CMV-seropositive. The sequenced sample consisted of PBMCs. The V gene is TRBV19, the J gene TRBJ1-2; D perhaps matches TRBD1 (5 bases). Written as DNA, the CDR3 is TGTGCCAGTACAGGGAAGGTTCGGGGCTACACCTTC. This gives the protein CASTGKVRGYTF.